The source of this T cell receptor beta chain is a study of blood T cell repertoires in COVID-19. Participant ages covered roughly 18 to 89 years across about 22 US areas. Allocation to cohorts depended on clinical history reported by the participants. Original handling: Quantification of nucleated cells was approximated via reference gene primer amplification. The method was immunoSEQ multiplex PCR; TCRdb's version includes in-frame clones alone and lacks a portion of them. V and J calls and clone size are given by that table; D and trimming were obtained from the DNA. The sample lists fewer than 350,000 clones; approximately 91% were seen once. V lost 5 bases to trimming and J lost 4 bases; unmatched junction nucleotides: 8. Germline V gives CDR1 MNHEY, CDR2 SMNVEV (reference sequence). This CDR3 is built from 15 residues.

The sequenced material came from PBMCs or T cells enriched from blood (not recorded which). This sequence originates from a man aged 55 to 70 who had recovered from COVID-19. The V and J genes are TRBV27 and TRBJ1-2, with 9 bases aligning to TRBD1. The CDR3 reads CASSTTGGAFYGYTF. The CDR3 region has the DNA TGTGCCAGCAGTACAACAGGGGGCGCTTTCTATGGCTACACCTTC.